This record looks at one T cell receptor (beta chain) sequence and its context. The clone's antigen remains unknown. The data originate from a study of T cells expressing NK-cell markers (dated by TCRdb to the early 2020s). About the study as a whole: Three sorted T-cell subsets (CD3+CD56+NKG2C+, CD3+CD56+NKG2C- and CD3+CD56-NKG2C+) from fewer than 10 donors had their TCR beta-chain repertoires profiled. All eight donors whose samples were sequenced were randomly selected healthy volunteers, three of them men and five women. Among the eight sequenced donors, seven were HCMV-seropositive and one was HCMV-seronegative. Sequencing of the libraries produced 2 x 150 bp reads on Illumina HiSeq 2000/2500, MiSeq or NextSeq.

The germline V gene yields MGHRA for CDR1 and YSYEKL for CDR2. Including cysteine and phenylalanine, the CDR3 has 14 amino acids. This entry has no DNA. What the study reported, not specific to this receptor: Whether the expanded NKG2C-expressing T cell clones were specific for HCMV antigens was left unclear. In roughly 6 donors, the dominant CD3+CD56+NKG2C+ clonotypes were among the top 10 CD8+ clonotypes and accounted for roughly 1.0-8% of CD8+ T cells. Those dominant clonotypes were again the most abundant among CD3+CD56-NKG2C+ cells in a handful of donors, at about 28.3-65%.

The sequencer listed for this sample is Illumina HiSeq 2000. 5'RACE template switching, by which a universal primer site and unique molecular identifiers were added, was used to make TCR beta cDNA libraries. Priming for cDNA synthesis came from the TCR beta constant segment, and two successive PCR amplification steps followed. Turning to the authors' computational methods: MIGEC handled demultiplexing of the reads and grouping by UMI, while MiTCR was used to assemble and quantify clonotypes. To exclude erroneous sequences, only TCR cDNA sequences supported by at least two reads were retained. The tcR package was used for downstream repertoire analysis, and clonotypes were matched across fractions by CDR3 nucleotide sequence plus V segment. VDJmatch was used to annotate antigen specificity against VDJdb, with one amino acid substitution allowed in CDR3. TCRdb reanalyzed the reads, keeping one entry per CDR3 protein sequence and omitting DNA. TCRdb, not the authors, supplied the V and J calls. The record for this sample contains 350,000 to 400,000 distinct CDR3 sequences. The ten largest clones capture approximately 11% of the sample.

HCMV serostatus was determined by detecting HCMV-specific IgG in serum with a commercial ELISA kit. Peripheral blood mononuclear cells were isolated from blood by Ficoll density gradient centrifugation. This receptor was taken from a woman aged 50 to 60 in good health. Donor details come from another sample of the same person, matched by shared clones. The material sequenced was blood T cells: a sorted CD56 or NKG2C T cell subset, CD4+ or CD8+ T cells, or bulk PBMC T cells (not recorded which). The chain uses TRBV4-1 and TRBJ2-7; no DNA is available, so the TRBD1 call from TCRdb remains unchecked. The CDR3 amino acid sequence is: CASSPPGGMNEQYF.